This paragraph covers one TCR beta chain sequence. Its antigen is currently unknown. CDR1 is SGHDN, CDR2 FVKESK, per germline. The CDR3 length is 13 residues. Phlebotomy per donor yielded a single 2.5 ml blood sample. The authors isolated total RNA from whole blood without sorting T cells. These data belong to a study of monozygotic twins with inflammatory bowel disease. Template switching incorporated UMIs with a 6-nucleotide sample barcode. Reprocessing the 5' RACE reads, TCRdb reports a single entry for every CDR3 protein and omits DNA. The listing records roughly 100,000 distinct CDR3 sequences. Points from the study as a whole: Repertoire likeness was no different across concordant and discordant twins, perhaps owing to restricted power.

Input material: blood. The sequence derives from a human donor with ulcerative colitis or Crohn's disease, or a healthy co-twin of an affected twin (not recorded which). The rearrangement links TRBV14 to TRBJ2-7. The CDR3 region is CASSQGPADEQYF.